This TCR beta chain was sequenced for a study of human T cells and chemical hapten exposure. Study results and caveats: Clustering by CDR3 similarity yielded significantly more large clusters from expanded TCRs than controls. There was alopecia in the donors, so their immune response may differ from that of healthy people.

V gave up 3 bases and J gave up 5 bases, with 12 bases separating them. The germline gives CDR1 DFQATT, CDR2 SNEGSKA (reference sequence). The CDR3 covers 13 residues. TCRdb used MiXCR to reprocess the RACE reads, holding one entry per CDR3 protein. The table lists around 190,000 distinct CDR3 sequences, 20% to 25% of them singletons. Worth noting for this clonotype: Its specificity is not known.

As to time point: patch test 1, 2 weeks after DPC sensitization. This sample's treatment: therapeutic diphenylcyclopropenone sensitization with weekly scalp DPC. The donor pool consisted of alopecia patients aged 18 to 70 years, considered suitable for DPC. This receptor was obtained from a woman aged 45-60 years with alopecia areata. Some clones in this sample may be carry-over from other donors' samples. The sequences come from whole blood, collected in connection with sensitization to the hapten diphenylcyclopropenone (DPC). The rearrangement links TRBV20-1 to TRBJ2-3, with TRBD2 as a possible D gene (5 bases). The CDR3 nucleotides are TGCAGTGCTAGTCCCGGAGGCGAAGATACGCAGTATTTT. It yields the protein CSASPGGEDTQYF.